Following are 10 T cell receptor beta chains from one sample sequenced in a study of blood T cell repertoires in COVID-19. Assay used: immunoSEQ multiplex PCR; TCRdb lists only in-frame clones, some missing. The table lists more than 200,000 clones, approximately 80% of them singletons. Sequenced material: peripheral blood. These receptors came from a man aged 80 or over with acute or convalescent COVID-19.

The chain couples TRBV5-4 to TRBJ1-4, with 8 positions matching TRBD1. Germline V gene lookup returns CDR1 SGHNT and CDR2 YYREEE (reference sequence). The trim removed 1 base at V and 5 bases at J, leaving 7 bases unmatched. The CDR3 length is 16 residues. The CDR3 loop reads CASSLRQGAPNEKLFF. CDR3 sequence (DNA): TGTGCCAGCAGCTTGAGGCAGGGGGCGCCCAATGAAAAACTGTTTTTT.

The chain combines TRBV6-5 with TRBJ1-1, with D possibly TRBD1 on 5 matching bases. Germline lookup yields CDR1 MNHEY and CDR2 SVGAGI. Trimming removed 3 bases at V and 5 bases at J, with 13 bases between. The CDR3 sequence is 14 residues long. DNA for the CDR3: TGTGCCAGCAGTTATCTGGGGGGACGGACTGAAGCTTTCTTT. Protein sequence: CASSYLGGRTEAFF.

The V and J genes are TRBV21-1 and TRBJ2-7; the table's D call of TRBD1 was not tested on the DNA. TRBV21-1 is listed as a pseudogene. The CDR3 runs 16 residues. CDR3 protein: CASSPRRQTRSYEQYF. The CDR3 DNA reads as TGTGCCAGCAGCCCCCGAAGACAGACGCGTTCCTACGAGCAGTACTTC.

The rearrangement uses TRBV25-1 and TRBJ2-5, with 10 bases lining up with TRBD1. The CDR3 is made up of 15 amino acids. The V segment lost 6 bases and the J segment 3 bases; nucleotides outside the gene matches: 7. The V gene's germline CDR1 is MGHDK and CDR2 SYGVNS. CDR3 residues: CASRRGQGIKETQYF. In DNA, the CDR3 is TGTGCCAGCAGGAGGGGACAGGGGATCAAAGAGACCCAGTACTTC.

V gene TRBV4-2 combines with J gene TRBJ1-2; 7 bases align to TRBD1. CDR1 LGHNA and CDR2 YNFKEQ come from the germline V gene. The CDR3 runs 15 residues. The V gene end was trimmed by 0 bases and the J gene end by 8 bases; junction bases not matched to a gene: 9. CDR3 bases: TGTGCCAGCAGCCAAGAGGTCACGACAGGGAACGGCTACACCTTC. Its translation: CASSQEVTTGNGYTF.

The gene calls are TRBV20-1 and TRBJ2-5; no definite D call. This CDR3 contains 10 residues. The ends were cut back, 3 bases at V and 5 bases at J, with 4 bases in the middle. Germline V gene sequence: CDR1 DFQATT, CDR2 SNEGSKA (reference sequence). CDR3 sequence (DNA): TGCAGTGCTAGGGAGGAGACCCAGTACTTC. The encoded protein is CSAREETQYF.

The chain joins TRBV5-5 to TRBJ1-2; D remains ambiguous. Germline loops: CDR1 SGHKS, CDR2 YYEKEE (reference sequence). V was shortened by 3 bases and J by 7 bases, with 19 bases between the two germline ends. CDR3 length: 15 residues. In DNA form, the CDR3 reads TGTGCCAGCAGCTCGGGTGTCACCGCCAGAGTTGGCTACACCTTC. It codes for CASSSGVTARVGYTF.

The chain uses TRBV5-5 and TRBJ2-7; the match to TRBD1 covers 7 bases. The V gene's germline CDR1 is SGHKS and CDR2 YYEKEE (reference sequence). Trimming took 5 bases from V and 2 from J; bases not matched to a gene: 10. The CDR3 has 15 amino acids. The CDR3 nucleotides are TGTGCCAGCAGTCTCCTCCCCCAGGGGGCCTACGAGCAGTACTTC. Amino acids: CASSLLPQGAYEQYF.

The chain employs TRBV7-2 and TRBJ1-2; TRBD1 matches 10 bases. Germline CDR1 reads SGHTA; CDR2 reads FQGNSA. The V and J ends lost 11 bases and 6 bases, in that order; junction bases with no gene match: 9. The CDR3 totals 13 residues. The DNA of the CDR3 is TGTGCCGTGACAGGGGGCCTTCGGGATGGCTACACCTTC. Protein: CAVTGGLRDGYTF.

This clone was detected once. The chain has TRBV5-4 and TRBJ1-1; 7 nucleotides line up with TRBD1. V shed 5 bases and J 6 bases; nucleotides not matched to a gene: 7. The CDR3 covers 13 residues. The germline gives CDR1 SGHNT, CDR2 YYREEE (reference sequence). CDR3 bases: TGTGCCAGCAGGCGACAGGGAGAGGCTGAAGCTTTCTTT. Translating it yields CASRRQGEAEAFF.